Presented here are 21 T cell receptor beta chains from one specimen sequenced in a study of T-cell memory formation after mild COVID-19. MiXCR was run by TCRdb on the 5' RACE reads, yielding one entry per CDR3 protein. The sample contains under 450,000 distinct CDR3 sequences, 20% to 25% of which appear only once. The source material was PBMCs or a T cell subset sorted from them (not recorded which). The source is a man younger than 30 who had mild COVID-19 (a few samples of this study predate the infection). Cell type and time point are not known.

The V gene is TRBV4-3, the J gene TRBJ2-2; 9 nucleotides align to TRBD1. The trim removed 1 base at V and 0 bases at J, leaving 0 bases unmatched. This CDR3 is 16 amino acids long. Per the germline V gene, CDR1 is LGHNA and CDR2 is YSLEER. Here the CDR3 reads CASSQGQGANTGELFF. In nucleotides, the CDR3 is TGCGCCAGCAGCCAAGGACAGGGGGCGAACACCGGGGAGCTGTTTTTT.

This clonotype showed up just a few times. V and J are TRBV28 and TRBJ2-5; D gene ambiguous. The germline V and J ends were trimmed by 5 bases and 3 bases, with 13 bases remaining between them. The CDR3 contains 14 residues. The germline CDR1 and CDR2 sequences are MDHEN and SYDVKM. The CDR3: CASSQPGGEETQYF. For the CDR3, the DNA is TGTGCCAGCAGTCAACCTGGCGGCGAAGAGACCCAGTACTTC. The full variable domain, completed using reference TRBV28 and TRBJ2-5, is DVKVTQSSRYLVKRTGEKVFLECVQDMDHENMFWYRQDPGLGLRLIYFSYDVKMKEKGDIPEGYSVSREKKERFSLILESASTNQTSMYLCASSQPGGEETQYFGPGTRLLVL.

This clonotype turned up a few times. The rearrangement joins TRBV4-2 to TRBJ1-4; D is unresolved. CDR3 length equals 16 residues. The germline V and J ends were trimmed by 0 bases and 2 bases, with 10 bases remaining between them. Germline assignment: CDR1 LGHNA and CDR2 YNFKEQ. The CDR3 region is CASSQDGGGTNEKLFF. The CDR3 DNA follows: TGTGCCAGCAGCCAAGATGGAGGAGGGACTAATGAAAAACTGTTTTTT.

This rearrangement joins TRBV7-9 to TRBJ1-1; D remains unclear. Germline-derived CDR1 and CDR2 are SEHNR and FQNEAQ (reference sequence). Trimming left V 3 bases short and J 1 base short, with 9 bases between. This CDR3 contains 14 residues. DNA of the CDR3: TGTGCCAGCAGCTTTTCGGGGTCGAACACTGAAGCTTTCTTT. Translated, it gives CASSFSGSNTEAFF.

This clonotype occurred a few times. V and J are TRBV6-1 and TRBJ2-7; D is undetermined. V dropped 3 bases and J dropped 6 bases, with 9 bases sitting between them. Germline-derived CDR1 and CDR2 are MNHNS and SASEGT. This CDR3 contains 12 residues. CDR3 protein: CASSDMAGEQYV. As DNA, the CDR3 is TGTGCCAGCAGTGACATGGCAGGCGAGCAGTACGTC.

This clonotype has only a few counts. The chain carries TRBV7-2 and TRBJ1-4, with TRBD1 as a possible D gene (6 bases). Germline V gene lookup returns CDR1 SGHTA and CDR2 FQGNSA. There are 12 residues in the CDR3. Trimming stripped 8 bases from V and 6 bases from J, with 10 bases between. The DNA for the CDR3 is TGTGCCAGCGGACAGTTCCATGAAAAACTGTTTTTT. It is translated as CASGQFHEKLFF.

The chain uses TRBV11-2 and TRBJ2-5, with a possible D match to TRBD1 (5 bases). Germline V gene lookup returns CDR1 SGHAT and CDR2 FQNNGV. The V gene lost 3 bases and the J gene lost 2 bases, with 7 bases spanning the gap. This CDR3 is built from 13 residues. The CDR3 loop is CASSFPGQETQYF. In nucleotides, the CDR3 is TGTGCCAGCAGCTTCCCAGGGCAAGAGACCCAGTACTTC.

J is TRBJ2-3 and V is TRBV12-3 or TRBV12-4; D is possibly TRBD2 (7 bases). V lost 4 bases and J lost 6, with 20 bases in between. The CDR3 has 16 residues. The CDR3: CASSSLATGGRDTQYF. The CDR3, as DNA: TGTGCCAGCAGTTCGCTCGCGACCGGGGGGCGGGATACGCAGTATTTT.

V usage is TRBV23-1 and J usage is TRBJ2-7; tentative D call: TRBD2 (6 bases). TRBV23-1 is given ORF status, its function remaining uncertain. Trimming left V 0 bases short and J 2 bases short, with 20 bases between. There are 18 residues in the CDR3. In DNA form, the CDR3 reads TGCGCCAGCAGTCAATCTGATTCCCTAGGGAGGTTCGCCTACGAGCAGTACGTC. Translating it yields CASSQSDSLGRFAYEQYV.

This clonotype was counted once. This chain connects TRBV28 to TRBJ2-1; 11 bases are a match to TRBD1. Germline V CDR1 and CDR2: MDHEN, SYDVKM. V dropped 4 bases and J dropped 7; count of bases not matched to a gene: 3. The CDR3 is 14 residues long. The CDR3, as DNA: TGTGCCAGCAGTTCAGGACAGGGGGCAAATGAGCAGTTCTTC. This translates into CASSSGQGANEQFF.

V usage is TRBV18 and J usage is TRBJ2-7; D ambiguous. CDR1 KGHSH and CDR2 LQKENI come from the germline V gene. V lost 2 bases and J 5 bases, leaving 7 bases between the germline ends. The CDR3 length is 12 residues. CDR3 loop: CASSPAANEQYF. DNA for the CDR3: TGTGCCAGCTCACCAGCCGCGAACGAGCAGTACTTC.

Only a few counts were recorded for this clonotype. The chain is built from TRBV11-2 and TRBJ2-2; unclear D gene. The CDR3 has 16 amino acids. The germline CDR1 and CDR2 sequences are SGHAT and FQNNGV. V dropped 5 bases and J dropped 4 bases, with 17 bases sitting between them. CDR3 in DNA: TGTGCCAGCAGCCACGCGGCCCAGCGTAGCACCGGGGAGCTGTTTTTT. Its protein product is CASSHAAQRSTGELFF.

In its sample, this clonotype was seen a few times. V is TRBV7-9 and J is TRBJ2-5, with 8 bases matching TRBD2. J lost 1 base, V lost 6 bases, and 7 bases had no gene match. CDR1 is SEHNR, CDR2 FQNEAQ, per germline (reference sequence). This CDR3 is 15 amino acids long. The CDR3: CASRGGGLGQETQYF. The CDR3 DNA reads as TGTGCCAGCAGAGGCGGGGGACTAGGCCAAGAGACCCAGTACTTC.

The chain uses TRBV19 and TRBJ1-2; 8 bases are a match to TRBD1. With 8 bases clipped from V and 3 bases from J, the junction kept 8 bases outside the gene matches. The CDR3 length is 14 residues. Germline V gene data show CDR1 as LNHDA and CDR2 as SQIVND (reference sequence). Written as DNA, the CDR3 is TGTGCCAGTGGGGACCAGGGGGCTTACTATGGCTACACCTTC. Its protein is CASGDQGAYYGYTF.

This clonotype is a singleton in its sample. The rearrangement links TRBV5-4 to TRBJ2-5; 9 positions match TRBD1. Germline CDR1 reads SGHNT; CDR2 reads YYREEE (reference sequence). With V trimmed by 4 bases and J by 5 bases, 9 bases remained unmatched. The CDR3 runs to 15 residues. CDR3 nucleotide sequence: TGTGCCAGCAGCCCCGGGACAGGGATGTTGGAGACCCAGTACTTC. This codes for CASSPGTGMLETQYF.

This chain links TRBV5-1 with TRBJ2-7; possibly TRBD1 for D (5 bases). The length of the CDR3 is 14 residues. Germline V gives CDR1 SGHRS, CDR2 YFSETQ. Trimming pared 0 bases from V and 5 bases from J, leaving 12 bases between. The CDR3 nucleotides read TGCGCCAGCAGCTTGGGCAGGGAAGGCGACGAGCAGTACTTC. Translated: CASSLGREGDEQYF.

The genes are TRBV28 and TRBJ2-7; TRBD1 matches at 8 bases. Germline V gene data show CDR1 as MDHEN and CDR2 as SYDVKM. Unmatched junction bases numbered 6, after V lost 5 bases and J lost 6 bases. This CDR3 region has 13 residues. CDR3 in DNA: TGTGCCAGCAGTCCCCGCGGGACAGGCGAGCAGTACGTC. Translation: CASSPRGTGEQYV.

This sequence joins TRBV7-9 and TRBJ2-1; a weak D match, TRBD2 (6 bases). From germline, CDR1 is SEHNR and CDR2 FQNEAQ (reference sequence). The CDR3 loop spans 14 amino acids. The V gene lost 5 bases and the J gene lost 6 bases, with 14 bases spanning the gap. The CDR3 loop reads CASSGGSSRNEQFF. The DNA for the CDR3 is TGTGCCAGCAGCGGGGGGTCATCGCGCAATGAGCAGTTCTTC. The full variable domain, in which reference TRBV7-9 and TRBJ2-1 provide the parts outside the CDR3, is DTGVSQNPRHKITKRGQNVTFRCDPISEHNRLYWYRQTLGQGPEFLTYFQNEAQLEKSRLLSDRFSAERPKGSFSTLEIQRTEQGDSAMYLCASSGGSSRNEQFFGPGTRLTVL.

This clonotype was counted once. This chain's CDR3 is CASSQEGSATEAFF. CDR3 in DNA: TGTGCCAGCAGCCAAGAGGGCAGTGCCACTGAAGCTTTCTTT. This chain connects TRBV4-2 to TRBJ1-1; D ambiguous. Germline loops: CDR1 LGHNA, CDR2 YNFKEQ. This CDR3 is built from 14 residues. Trimming stripped 0 bases from V and 4 bases from J, with 9 bases between.

This chain links TRBV7-2 with TRBJ2-2; D is undetermined. With 2 bases removed from V and 3 bases from J, the gap between germline ends came to 10 bases. Germline V gene data show CDR1 as SGHTA and CDR2 as FQGNSA. The CDR3 spans 15 residues. The CDR3 region has the DNA TGTGCCAGCAGCTTAATCGGCCCCTACACCGGGGAGCTGTTTTTT. It translates to CASSLIGPYTGELFF.

This clonotype was seen more than once but under ten times. V usage is TRBV5-1 and J usage is TRBJ1-4; D not certain. Trimming removed 4 bases at V and 3 bases at J, with 10 bases between. The CDR3 sequence is 14 residues long. The V gene's germline CDR1 is SGHRS and CDR2 YFSETQ. CDR3 sequence reads: CASSDGISNEKLFF. The CDR3 DNA follows: TGCGCCAGCAGCGACGGGATTTCTAATGAAAAACTGTTTTTT.